Reported below is one T cell receptor (beta chain). The source of the sample is a study of blood T cell repertoires in COVID-19. Study context: PBMCs, B-cell-depleted T cells, or T cells were the source of the cDNA or gDNA that made up the material.

Clones were sequenced by immunoSEQ multiplex PCR, and TCRdb holds only the in-frame ones, with some missing. The profile shows about 250,000 clones, about nine tenths of them singletons. Sequenced material: peripheral blood. The clonotype originates from a woman aged 30 to 39 with COVID-19, enrolled during active disease.

For the CDR3, the DNA is TGTGCCAGCAGCTCTAATACAGATACGCAGTATTTT. Translated: CASSSNTDTQYF. The chain carries TRBV7-9 and TRBJ2-3; D not certain. The germline CDR1 and CDR2 sequences are SEHNR and FQNEAQ (reference sequence). V was trimmed by 4 bases and J by 3 bases, leaving 5 bases between them. The CDR3 has 12 amino acids.